This T cell receptor beta chain was sequenced in a study of control samples from healthy donors and cancer patients. TCRdb's copy holds only in-frame clones and misses some; the assay was immunoSEQ multiplex PCR. The table shows 200,000 to 250,000 clones, with just under 95% occurring only once. Trimming removed 5 bases at V and 2 bases at J, with 10 bases between. Per the germline V gene, CDR1 is KGHSH and CDR2 is LQKENI. The CDR3 is made up of 15 amino acids. The TCR comes from a man between 50 and 59 years old in good health. Sequencing was done on a sample of blood. The chain employs TRBV18 and TRBJ1-6; tentatively, D is TRBD1 (6 bases). CDR3 sequence: CASSATGTYNSPLHF. Written as DNA, the CDR3 is TGTGCCAGCTCAGCCACAGGGACCTATAATTCACCCCTCCACTTT.